This T cell receptor beta chain was sequenced in a study of neurological immune-mediated disorders. Study conclusions and caveats: None of the CDR3 amino acid sequences in expanded clones turned up in more than one subject, which points to private repertoires in all groups.

cDNA synthesis was performed by 5'RACE with 10-nucleotide random UMIs. TCRdb itself ran the 5' RACE reads through MiXCR, one entry per CDR3 protein. The repertoire consists of fewer than 40,000 distinct CDR3 sequences, with around an eighth occurring once and the leading ten covering about 2.5%. The CDR3 has 13 amino acids. Germline CDR1 KGHDR, CDR2 SFDVKD. Trimming pared 6 bases from V and 1 base from J, leaving 8 bases between. This clonotype was found many times. Its antigen is not known. The time point here: longitudinal time-point 2. The source is a middle-aged woman in good health. Sequenced input: PBMCs. The V gene is TRBV24-1, the J gene TRBJ2-5, with unresolved D. The CDR3 DNA reads TGTGCCACCAGTCGGTCCGGCCAAGAGACCCAGTACTTC. Translated, it gives CATSRSGQETQYF.